The clone carrying this T cell receptor beta chain has just a few counts. Its cognate antigen is unknown. The sequenced template was cDNA made from the entire isolated RNA. Some clones are missing from TCRdb's copy, which holds only in-frame ones; the method was immunoSEQ multiplex PCR. Here the sample spans 600,000 to 700,000 clones, approximately 13% being singletons. V lost 7 bases and J lost 3, with 11 bases in between. The length of the CDR3 is 13 residues. Germline loops: CDR1 MGHDK, CDR2 SYGVNS. The sample belongs to a study of beta chain features in type 1 diabetes. Study outcomes and limitations: Type 1 diabetes patients showed a moderate but significant shortening of TCRB CDR3s in all four CD4+ subsets. HLA effects on TCRB rearrangement stayed unresolved here. For cells with high TCR expression, cDNA sequencing could yield over-representation. Shorter templates might be favored by PCR, and equally so in patients and in controls.

Via CD45RO/CCR7/CD25/CD127/CD95/CD27, cells of the CD4+ naive, central memory, regulatory and stem cell-like memory subsets were sorted. This TCR derives from a man aged 25-45 years with type 1 diabetes. The chain uses TRBV25-1 and TRBJ2-3; D possibly corresponds to TRBD1 (7 bases). The sequenced sample consisted of naive CD4+ T cells from blood. CDR3 amino acids: CASTQGGTDTQYF. The CDR3 DNA reads TGTGCCAGCACCCAGGGGGGAACAGATACGCAGTATTTT.